This TCR beta chain was identified in a study of T cell responses to AZD1222 COVID-19 vaccine. Study-wide findings and caveats: Close to half of all spike-specific TCRs reportedly target regions of the variants that are unmutated. There were repertoire samples only from the period after the peak T cell response. Baseline antibody screening turned up just a handful of seropositive AZD1222 recipients.

Comments on this clone: The antigen is undetermined.

Libraries were prepared by immunoSEQ multiplex PCR; TCRdb keeps only in-frame clonotypes and omits some of them. The sample records about 150,000 clones, 88% being singletons. V trimming: 5 bases; J trimming: 6 bases; junction bases outside the gene matches: 9. The CDR3 covers 15 residues. Germline CDR1 reads SGHAT; CDR2 reads FQNNGV. This receptor was taken from an adult in good health. The chain carries TRBV11-2 and TRBJ2-1; 8 bases are shared with TRBD2. The sequencing used peripheral blood, collected on day 0 of AZD1222 vaccination. The CDR3 loop is CASSDPSGSGNEQFF. Written as DNA, the CDR3 is TGTGCCAGCAGCGATCCTAGCGGGTCGGGCAATGAGCAGTTCTTC.